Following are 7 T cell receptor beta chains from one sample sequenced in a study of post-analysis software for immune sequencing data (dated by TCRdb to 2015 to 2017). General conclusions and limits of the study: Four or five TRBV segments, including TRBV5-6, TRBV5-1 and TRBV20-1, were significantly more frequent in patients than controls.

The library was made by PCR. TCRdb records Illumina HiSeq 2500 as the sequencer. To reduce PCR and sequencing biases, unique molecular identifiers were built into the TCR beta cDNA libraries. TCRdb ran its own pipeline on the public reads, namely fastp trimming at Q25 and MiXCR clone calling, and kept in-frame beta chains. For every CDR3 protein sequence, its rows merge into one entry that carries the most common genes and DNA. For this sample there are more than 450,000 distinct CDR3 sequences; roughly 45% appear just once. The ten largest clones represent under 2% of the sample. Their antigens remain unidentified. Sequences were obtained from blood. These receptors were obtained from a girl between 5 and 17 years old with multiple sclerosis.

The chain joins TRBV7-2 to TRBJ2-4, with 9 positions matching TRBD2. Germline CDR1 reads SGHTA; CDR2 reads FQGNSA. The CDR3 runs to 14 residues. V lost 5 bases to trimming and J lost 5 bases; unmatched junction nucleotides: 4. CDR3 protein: CASSQTSGQNIQYF. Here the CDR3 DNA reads TGTGCCAGCAGCCAGACTAGCGGCCAAAACATTCAGTACTTC. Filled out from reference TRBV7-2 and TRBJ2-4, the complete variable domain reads GAGVSQSPSNKVTEKGKDVELRCDPISGHTALYWYRQSLGQGLEFLIYFQGNSAPDKSGLPSDRFSAERTGGSVSTLTIQRTQQEDSAVYLCASSQTSGQNIQYFGAGTRLSVL.

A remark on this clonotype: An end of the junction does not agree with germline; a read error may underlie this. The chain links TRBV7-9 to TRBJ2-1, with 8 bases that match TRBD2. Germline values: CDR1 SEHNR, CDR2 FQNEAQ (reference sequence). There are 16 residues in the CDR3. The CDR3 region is CTSSLEAGVAYNEQFF. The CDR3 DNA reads TGTACCAGCAGCTTGGAAGCGGGAGTGGCCTACAATGAGCAGTTCTTC.

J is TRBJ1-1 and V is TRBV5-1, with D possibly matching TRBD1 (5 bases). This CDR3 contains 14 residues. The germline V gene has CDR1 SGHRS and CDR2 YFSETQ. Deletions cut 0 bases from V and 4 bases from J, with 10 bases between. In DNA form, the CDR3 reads TGCGCCAGCAGCTTGGAGGGGATCGGCACTGAAGCTTTCTTT. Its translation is CASSLEGIGTEAFF. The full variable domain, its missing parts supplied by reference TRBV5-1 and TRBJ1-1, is KAGVTQTPRYLIKTRGQQVTLSCSPISGHRSVSWYQQTPGQGLQFLFEYFSETQRNKGNFPGRFSGRQFSNSRSEMNVSTLELGDSALYLCASSLEGIGTEAFFGQGTRLTVV.

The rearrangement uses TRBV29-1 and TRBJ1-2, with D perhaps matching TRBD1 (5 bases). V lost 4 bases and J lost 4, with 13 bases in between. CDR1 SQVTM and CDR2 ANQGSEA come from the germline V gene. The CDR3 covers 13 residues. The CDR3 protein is CSVGTQGGYGYTF. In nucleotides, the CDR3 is TGCAGCGTTGGGACCCAGGGAGGCTATGGCTACACCTTC.

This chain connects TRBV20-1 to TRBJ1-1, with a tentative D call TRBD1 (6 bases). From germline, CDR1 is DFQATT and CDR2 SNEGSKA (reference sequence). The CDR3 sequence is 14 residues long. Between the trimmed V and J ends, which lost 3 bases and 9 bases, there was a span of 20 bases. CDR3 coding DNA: TGCAGTGCTAGGACCCCGAAGGGGGAGCATAAAGCTTTCTTT. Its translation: CSARTPKGEHKAFF.

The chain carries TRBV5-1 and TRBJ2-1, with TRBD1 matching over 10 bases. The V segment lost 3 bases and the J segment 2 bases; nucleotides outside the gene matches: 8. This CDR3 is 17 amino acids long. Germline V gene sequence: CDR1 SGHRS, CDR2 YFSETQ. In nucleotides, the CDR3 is TGCGCCAGCAGCTCGCCGCCGGGGACAGGGGCCTACAATGAGCAGTTCTTC. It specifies CASSSPPGTGAYNEQFF. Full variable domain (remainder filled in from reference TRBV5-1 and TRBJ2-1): KAGVTQTPRYLIKTRGQQVTLSCSPISGHRSVSWYQQTPGQGLQFLFEYFSETQRNKGNFPGRFSGRQFSNSRSEMNVSTLELGDSALYLCASSSPPGTGAYNEQFFGPGTRLTVL.

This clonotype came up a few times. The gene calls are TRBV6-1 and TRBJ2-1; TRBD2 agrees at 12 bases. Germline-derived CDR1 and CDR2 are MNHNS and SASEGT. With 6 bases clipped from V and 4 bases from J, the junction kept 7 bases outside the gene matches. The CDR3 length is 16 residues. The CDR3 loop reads CASSAGTSGFYNEQFF. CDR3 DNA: TGTGCCAGCAGCGCTGGGACTAGCGGGTTTTACAATGAGCAGTTCTTC.